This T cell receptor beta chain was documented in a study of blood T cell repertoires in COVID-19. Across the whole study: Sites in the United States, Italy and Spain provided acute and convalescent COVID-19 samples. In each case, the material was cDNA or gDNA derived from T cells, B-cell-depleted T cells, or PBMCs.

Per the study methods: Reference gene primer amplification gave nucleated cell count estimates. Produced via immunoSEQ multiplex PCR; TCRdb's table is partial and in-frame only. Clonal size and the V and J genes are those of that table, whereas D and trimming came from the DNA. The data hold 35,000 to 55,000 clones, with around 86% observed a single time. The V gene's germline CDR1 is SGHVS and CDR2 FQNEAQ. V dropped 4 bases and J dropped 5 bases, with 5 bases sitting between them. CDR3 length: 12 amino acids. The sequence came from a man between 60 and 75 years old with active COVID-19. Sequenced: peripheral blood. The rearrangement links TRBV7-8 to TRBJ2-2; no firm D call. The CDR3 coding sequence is TGTGCCAGCAGCTCGCGGACCGGGGAGCTGTTTTTT. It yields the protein CASSSRTGELFF.